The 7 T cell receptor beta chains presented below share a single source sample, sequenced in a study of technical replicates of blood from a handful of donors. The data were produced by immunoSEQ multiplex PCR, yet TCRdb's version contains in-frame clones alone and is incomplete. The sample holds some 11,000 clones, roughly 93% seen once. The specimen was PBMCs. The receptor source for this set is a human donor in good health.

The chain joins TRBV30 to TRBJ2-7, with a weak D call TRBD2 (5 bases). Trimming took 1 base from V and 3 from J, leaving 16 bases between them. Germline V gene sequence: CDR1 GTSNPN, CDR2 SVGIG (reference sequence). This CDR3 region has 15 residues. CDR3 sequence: CAWSALEGAGYEQYF. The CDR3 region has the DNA TGTGCCTGGAGTGCCCTCGAGGGAGCTGGCTACGAGCAGTACTTC.

The CDR3 region is CASSWDLVGGTQYF. The CDR3 DNA reads as TGTGCCAGCAGCTGGGACCTCGTAGGGGGGACCCAGTACTTC. The J gene is TRBJ2-5, the V gene TRBV9; D may be TRBD1 (6 bases). The CDR3 loop spans 14 amino acids. Germline CDR1 and CDR2: SGDLS and YYNGEE. Between the trimmed V and J ends, which lost 4 bases and 7 bases, there was a span of 17 bases. The whole variable domain, filled in from reference TRBV9 and TRBJ2-5, reads DSGVTQTPKHLITATGQRVTLRCSPRSGDLSVYWYQQSLDQGLQFLIQYYNGEERAKGNILERFSAQQFPDLHSELNLSSLELGDSALYFCASSWDLVGGTQYFGPGTRLLVL.

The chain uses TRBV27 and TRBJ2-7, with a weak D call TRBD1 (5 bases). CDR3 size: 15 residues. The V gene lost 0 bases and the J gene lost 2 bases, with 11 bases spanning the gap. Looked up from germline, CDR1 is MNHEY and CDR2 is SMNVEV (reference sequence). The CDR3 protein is CASSLSGQGTYEQYF. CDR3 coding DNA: TGTGCCAGCAGTTTATCAGGCCAGGGAACCTACGAGCAGTACTTC.

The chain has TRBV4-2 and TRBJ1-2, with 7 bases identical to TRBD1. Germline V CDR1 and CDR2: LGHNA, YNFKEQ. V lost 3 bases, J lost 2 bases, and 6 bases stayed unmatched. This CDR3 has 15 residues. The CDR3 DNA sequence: TGTGCCAGCAGCCACACTTCGACAGGGAACTATGGCTACACCTTC. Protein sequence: CASSHTSTGNYGYTF.

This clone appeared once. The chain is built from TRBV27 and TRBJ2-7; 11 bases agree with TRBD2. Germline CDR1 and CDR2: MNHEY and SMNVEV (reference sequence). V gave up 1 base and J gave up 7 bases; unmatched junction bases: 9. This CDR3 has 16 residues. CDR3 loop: CASSLYIAGGPREQYF. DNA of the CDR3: TGTGCCAGCAGTTTATATATAGCGGGAGGGCCGAGGGAGCAGTACTTC.

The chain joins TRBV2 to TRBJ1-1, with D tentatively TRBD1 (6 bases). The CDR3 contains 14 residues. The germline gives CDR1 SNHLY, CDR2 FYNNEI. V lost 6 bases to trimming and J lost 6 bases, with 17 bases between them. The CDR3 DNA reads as TGTGCCAGCAGCCGACAGGTGGTTTCTTCTGAAGCTTTCTTT. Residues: CASSRQVVSSEAFF.

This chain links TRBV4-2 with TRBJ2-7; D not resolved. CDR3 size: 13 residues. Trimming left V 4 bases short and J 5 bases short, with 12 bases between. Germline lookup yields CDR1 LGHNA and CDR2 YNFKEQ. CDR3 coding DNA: TGTGCCAGCAGCCCGCAGGTCGGAAACGAGCAGTACTTC. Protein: CASSPQVGNEQYF.